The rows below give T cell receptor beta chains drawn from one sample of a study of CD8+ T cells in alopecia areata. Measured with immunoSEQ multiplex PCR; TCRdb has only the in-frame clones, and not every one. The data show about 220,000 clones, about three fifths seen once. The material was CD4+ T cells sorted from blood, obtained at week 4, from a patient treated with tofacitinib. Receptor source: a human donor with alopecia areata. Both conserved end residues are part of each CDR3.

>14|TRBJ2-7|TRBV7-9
CASSLAWGLGEQYF
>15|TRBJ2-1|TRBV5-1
CASSWERGRNNEQFF
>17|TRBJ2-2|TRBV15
CATSRPGGTGASGELFF
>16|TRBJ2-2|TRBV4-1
CASSQVSSSYTGELFF
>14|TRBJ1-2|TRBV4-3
CASSPQTASYGYTF
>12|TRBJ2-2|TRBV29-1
CSVDPGTGELFF
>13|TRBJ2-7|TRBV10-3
CAISDRDGYEQYF
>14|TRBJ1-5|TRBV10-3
CAISERDSNQPQHF
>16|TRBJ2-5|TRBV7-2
CASSIGQGTYQETQYF
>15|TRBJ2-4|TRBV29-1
CSVEIAAGFKNIQYF
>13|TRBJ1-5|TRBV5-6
CASSLGVNQPQHF
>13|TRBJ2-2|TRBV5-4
CASSLGTSGELFF
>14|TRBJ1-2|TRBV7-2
CASSSLGGGTGYTF
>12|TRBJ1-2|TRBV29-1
CSVEEGRGGYTF
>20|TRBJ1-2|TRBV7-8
CASIPPPRRRSNDSNYGYTF
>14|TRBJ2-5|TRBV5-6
CASSNGALGETQYF
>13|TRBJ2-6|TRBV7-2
CASSLAGANVLTF
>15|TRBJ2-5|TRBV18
CASSPHFGFGETQYF
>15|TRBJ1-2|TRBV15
CATSRDKGGQYGYTF
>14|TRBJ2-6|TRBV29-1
CSVSTDSGANVLTF
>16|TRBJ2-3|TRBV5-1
CASSLGGGAGTDTQYF
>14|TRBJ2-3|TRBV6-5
CASSILAGADTQYF
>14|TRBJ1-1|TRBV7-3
CASSSQEGGTEAFF
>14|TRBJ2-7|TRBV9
CASSGSRQGIEQYF
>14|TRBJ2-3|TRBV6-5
CASSRGRGLDTQYF
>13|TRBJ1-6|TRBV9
CASSPGTKGTLHF
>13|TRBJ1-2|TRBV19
CASRQEINYGYTF
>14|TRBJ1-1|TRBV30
CASKVTFVNTEAFF
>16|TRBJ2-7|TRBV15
CATSRDKAGRPYEQYF
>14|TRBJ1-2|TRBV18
CASSPGDSKYGYTF
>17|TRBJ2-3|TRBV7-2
CASSLLAGGSPTDTQYF
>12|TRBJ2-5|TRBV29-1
CSVEWDQETQYF
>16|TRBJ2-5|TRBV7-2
CASSLGQGAGQETQYF
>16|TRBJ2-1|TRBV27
CASSLQRGASYNEQFF
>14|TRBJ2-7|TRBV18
CASSPPRDSNEQYF
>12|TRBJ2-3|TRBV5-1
CASSIDRDTQYF
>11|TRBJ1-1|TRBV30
CAGTENTEAFF
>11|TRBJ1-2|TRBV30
CAWSVLSAYTF
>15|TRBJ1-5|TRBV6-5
CASSYSANSNQPQHF
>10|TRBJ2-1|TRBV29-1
CSGGYSEQFF
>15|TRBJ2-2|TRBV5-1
CASSVGTTVGGELFF